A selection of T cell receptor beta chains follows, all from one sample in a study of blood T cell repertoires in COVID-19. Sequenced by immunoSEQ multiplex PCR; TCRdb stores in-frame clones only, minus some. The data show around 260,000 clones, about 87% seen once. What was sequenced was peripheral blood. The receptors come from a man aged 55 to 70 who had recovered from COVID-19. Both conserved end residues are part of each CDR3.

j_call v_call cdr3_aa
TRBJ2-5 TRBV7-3 CASSLSGTSGTRQETQYF
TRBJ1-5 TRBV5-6 CASSLGTADQPQHF
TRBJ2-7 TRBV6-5 CASSSGSPYEQYF
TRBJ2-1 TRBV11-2 CASSLASGGREQFF
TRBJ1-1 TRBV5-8 CASSLPSSGRVNTEAFF
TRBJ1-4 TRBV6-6 CASIKTAGGANEKLFF
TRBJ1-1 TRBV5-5 CASSSGGRGTEAFF
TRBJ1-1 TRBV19 CASSSPGQGKGTEAFF
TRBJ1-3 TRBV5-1 CASSPGTGTGNTIYF
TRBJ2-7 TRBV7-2 CASSLTAGVGDEQYF
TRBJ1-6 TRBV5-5 CASRPPDGFNSPLHF
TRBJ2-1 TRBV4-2 CASSLGVKGLASDNEQFF
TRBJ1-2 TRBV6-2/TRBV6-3 CASSYGQSYGYTF
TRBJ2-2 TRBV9 CASSDLFRGRDTGELFF
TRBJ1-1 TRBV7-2 CASSPRAGRMNTEAFF
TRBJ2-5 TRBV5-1 CASSLGTRGEKETQYF
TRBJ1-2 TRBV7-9 CASSLPTGGFYGYTF
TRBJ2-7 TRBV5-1 CASSLDLLAGGGSYEQYF
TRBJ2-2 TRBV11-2 CASSPFPGQKHTGELFF
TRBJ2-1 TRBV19 CASSKTSGGLNEQFF
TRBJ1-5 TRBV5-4 CASSPLPGQGNQPQHF
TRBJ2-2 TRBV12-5 CASGPETIAGPNTGELFF
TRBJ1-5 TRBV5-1 CASSPSTGEVGQPQHF
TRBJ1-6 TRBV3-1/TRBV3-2 CASSQGRNRVVFLLHF
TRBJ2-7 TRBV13 CASSRGGVRGSYEQYF
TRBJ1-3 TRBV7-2 CASTLTGGNTIYF
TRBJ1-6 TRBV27 CASSLGRNSPLHF
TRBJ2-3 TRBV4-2 CASSQGGRRVYRTDTQYF
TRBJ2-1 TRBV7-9 CASSHPTTNEQFF
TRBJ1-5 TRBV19 CATTSGALSNQPQHF
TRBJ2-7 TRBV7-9 CASSSPGLAGFGLYF
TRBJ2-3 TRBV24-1 CATSDPGTSTDTQYF
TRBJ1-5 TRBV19 CASSAQGQHNQPQHF
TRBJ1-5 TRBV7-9 CASSLALQDRGDQPQHF
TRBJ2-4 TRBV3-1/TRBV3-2 CASSSGTSRHIQYF
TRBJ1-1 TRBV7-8 CASSLKGGSTEAFF
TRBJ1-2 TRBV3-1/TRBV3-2 CASSQAGFYGYTF
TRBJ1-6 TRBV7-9 CASSLENSPLHF
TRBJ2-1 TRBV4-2 CASSQRTSGGVDEQFF
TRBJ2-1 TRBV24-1 CATSDSRTQRGEQFF
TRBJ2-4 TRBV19 CASSQQGITAKNIQYF
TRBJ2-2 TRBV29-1 CSVEQTGMNTGELFF
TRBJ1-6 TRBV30 CAWSMRQGVNSPLHF
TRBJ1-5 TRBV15 CATSRDRGQGQPQHF
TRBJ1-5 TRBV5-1 CASSLTGGIQPQHF
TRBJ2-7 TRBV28 CASIRGGLENEQYF
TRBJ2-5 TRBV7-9 CASSGQTSQETQYF
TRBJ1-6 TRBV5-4 CASSFGGKLFHF